These 21 T cell receptor beta chains originate from one sample sequenced in a study of blood T cell repertoires in COVID-19. Libraries were prepared by immunoSEQ multiplex PCR; TCRdb keeps only in-frame clonotypes and omits some of them. The sample consists of approximately 85,000 clones, approximately 89% of them appearing once. Input material: peripheral blood. The receptors come from a man between 50 and 59 years old with acute or convalescent COVID-19.

This rearrangement joins TRBV11-2 to TRBJ2-7, with D tentatively TRBD1 (5 bases). V lost 6 bases, J lost 0 bases, and 15 bases lay in between. CDR1 is SGHAT, CDR2 FQNNGV, per germline. The CDR3 has 15 residues. The CDR3 spells CASSPPGRASYEQYF. Written as DNA, the CDR3 is TGTGCCAGCAGTCCTCCGGGCAGGGCCTCCTACGAGCAGTACTTC.

This clone was seen once. This sequence joins TRBV9 and TRBJ1-4, with 7 bases lining up with TRBD1. The CDR3 runs to 15 residues. Germline loops: CDR1 SGDLS, CDR2 YYNGEE. Trimming removed 4 bases from V and 7 bases from J; junction bases left unmatched: 10. The CDR3 loop reads CASSPRTGLGEKLFF. CDR3 coding DNA: TGTGCCAGCAGCCCTCGGACAGGCTTGGGTGAAAAACTGTTTTTT.

This sequence joins TRBV14 and TRBJ2-7; TRBD1 matches 8 bases. The CDR3 contains 15 residues. Germline V CDR1 and CDR2: SGHDN, FVKESK. With V trimmed by 5 bases and J by 3 bases, 9 bases remained unmatched. The CDR3, as DNA: TGTGCCAGCAGCGTGGGACAGGACCTTTTCTACGAGCAGTACTTC. It specifies CASSVGQDLFYEQYF.

The CDR3 loop is CASSVLTSGRLSTDTQYF. CDR3 in DNA: TGTGCCAGCAGTGTCCTGACTAGCGGGAGGCTCTCCACAGATACGCAGTATTTT. The genes are TRBV25-1 and TRBJ2-3; 13 bases line up with TRBD2. The CDR3 loop spans 18 amino acids. The junction had 9 bases not matched to a gene; V was cut back by 4 bases and J by 2 bases. The germline V gene has CDR1 MGHDK and CDR2 SYGVNS.

V is TRBV18 and J is TRBJ1-1; D may be TRBD1 (6 bases). CDR1 and CDR2 from the germline V gene are KGHSH and LQKENI. The CDR3 spans 15 residues. V was clipped by 3 bases and J by 1 base, with 12 bases between them. The CDR3 here is CASSPVQGANTEAFF. CDR3 nucleotides: TGTGCCAGCTCACCCGTACAGGGTGCGAACACTGAAGCTTTCTTT.

This clone has a single count. The chain carries TRBV19 and TRBJ1-6; D might be TRBD1 (6 bases). CDR1 and CDR2 from the germline V gene are LNHDA and SQIVND (reference sequence). CDR3 length: 15 amino acids. V was pared by 6 bases and J by 3 bases, with 12 bases between. The DNA for the CDR3 is TGTGCCAGTAGGCAGGGACAAAACTATAATTCACCCCTCCACTTT. It translates to CASRQGQNYNSPLHF.

This clone was detected a few times. The rearrangement links TRBV24-1 to TRBJ2-2, with D perhaps TRBD1 (6 bases). The length of the CDR3 is 16 residues. The V gene's germline CDR1 is KGHDR and CDR2 SFDVKD. V lost 5 bases, J lost 4 bases, and 16 bases lay in between. CDR3 DNA: TGTGCCACCAGTGCTCCGCAGGGGCAGGCCACCGGGGAGCTGTTTTTT. Amino acid sequence: CATSAPQGQATGELFF.

The chain employs TRBV4-2 and TRBJ2-3; D is perhaps TRBD2 (6 bases). The CDR3 is 15 amino acids. In germline, CDR1 is LGHNA, CDR2 YNFKEQ. V lost 4 bases and J lost 0, with 11 bases in between. CDR3 DNA: TGTGCCAGCAGCCCCCTTGGGGGGAGCACAGATACGCAGTATTTT. The encoded protein is CASSPLGGSTDTQYF.

The chain has TRBV6-1 and TRBJ2-1, with D perhaps matching TRBD1 (5 bases). Germline lookup yields CDR1 MNHNS and CDR2 SASEGT. Trimming cost V 1 base and J 4 bases, with 8 bases left between them. CDR3 size: 14 residues. CDR3 loop: CASSEVAGYNEQFF. DNA for the CDR3: TGTGCCAGCAGTGAAGTCGCAGGGTACAATGAGCAGTTCTTC.

The J gene is TRBJ2-3, the V gene TRBV10-2; D possibly corresponds to TRBD1 (6 bases). This CDR3 comprises 14 residues. The germline V and J ends were trimmed by 3 bases and 8 bases, with 15 bases remaining between them. Per germline, CDR1 WSHSY and CDR2 SAAADI. CDR3 residues: CASSDPLQGATQYF. The CDR3 region has the DNA TGCGCCAGCAGTGACCCCTTACAGGGCGCTACGCAGTATTTT.

This rearrangement joins TRBV7-9 to TRBJ2-2; D may be TRBD2 (5 bases). The CDR3 contains 13 residues. Germline values: CDR1 SEHNR, CDR2 FQNEAQ (reference sequence). Trimming pared 1 base from V and 7 bases from J, leaving 7 bases between. In DNA, the CDR3 is TGTGCCAGCAGCTTAGGGGAGTTCGGGGAGCTGTTTTTT. Amino acid sequence: CASSLGEFGELFF.

The gene calls are TRBV27 and TRBJ2-1; no firm D call. The length of the CDR3 is 14 residues. V was shortened by 6 bases and J by 0 bases, with 9 bases between the two germline ends. The V gene's germline CDR1 is MNHEY and CDR2 SMNVEV (reference sequence). CDR3 DNA: TGTGCCAGCAGGAAAGCAAGCTCCTACAATGAGCAGTTCTTC. Encoded protein: CASRKASSYNEQFF.

This chain joins TRBV6-4 and TRBJ1-2, with TRBD1 identical over 7 bases. The CDR3 loop spans 14 amino acids. Per germline, CDR1 MRHNA and CDR2 SNTAGT. The V segment lost 5 bases and the J segment 0 bases; nucleotides outside the gene matches: 3. CDR3 sequence (DNA): TGTGCCAGCAGTCAGGACAGGACTAACTATGGCTACACCTTC. As protein: CASSQDRTNYGYTF.

J is TRBJ2-7 and V is TRBV5-1; possibly TRBD1 for D (5 bases). CDR1 SGHRS and CDR2 YFSETQ come from the germline V gene. Trimming stripped 0 bases from V and 5 bases from J, with 6 bases between. The CDR3 loop spans 12 amino acids. CDR3 DNA sequence: TGCGCCAGCAGCTTGGGACAGAACGAGCAGTACTTC. This gives the protein CASSLGQNEQYF.

The J gene is TRBJ1-1, the V gene TRBV3-1 (or the pseudogene TRBV3-2); D is perhaps TRBD1 (5 bases). Trimming took 4 bases from V and 6 from J, leaving 18 bases between them. This CDR3 is 15 amino acids long. Germline CDR1 LGHDT, CDR2 YNNKEL (reference sequence). CDR3 nucleotide sequence: TGTGCCAGCAGCCGGGTTCGGGGGGGTCTCGCTGAAGCTTTCTTT. Residues: CASSRVRGGLAEAFF.

This chain links TRBV7-2 with TRBJ1-1, with TRBD1 identical over 12 bases. Germline V lookup: CDR1 SGHTA, CDR2 FQGNSA. The CDR3 totals 18 residues. V gave up 3 bases and J gave up 0 bases; unmatched junction bases: 8. The CDR3 sequence is CASSLVGTGGPLNTEAFF. In DNA form, the CDR3 reads TGTGCCAGCAGCTTGGTTGGGACAGGGGGCCCCTTGAACACTGAAGCTTTCTTT.

The chain joins TRBV7-2 to TRBJ2-3; D may be TRBD1 (5 bases). Trimming left V 1 base short and J 5 bases short, with 10 bases between. The CDR3 is 14 amino acids. The germline CDR1 and CDR2 sequences are SGHTA and FQGNSA. The CDR3 nucleotides are TGTGCCAGCAGCTTAGGTTCAGGGCGAGATACGCAGTATTTT. Protein product: CASSLGSGRDTQYF.

V is TRBV5-4 and J is TRBJ2-5; perhaps TRBD2 as D (5 bases). Germline-derived CDR1 and CDR2 are SGHNT and YYREEE (reference sequence). V lost 1 base and J lost 2, with 12 bases in between. The CDR3 length is 15 residues. CDR3 protein: CASSLRATGQETQYF. The CDR3 DNA follows: TGTGCCAGCAGCTTGAGGGCGACGGGGCAAGAGACCCAGTACTTC.

The rearrangement joins TRBV28 to TRBJ2-1; TRBD2 matches 7 bases. V gave up 8 bases and J gave up 8 bases; unmatched junction bases: 6. This CDR3 region has 12 residues. Per the germline V gene, CDR1 is MDHEN and CDR2 is SYDVKM. The CDR3 here is CASQGGWDEQFF. The CDR3, as DNA: TGTGCCAGCCAGGGAGGGTGGGATGAGCAGTTCTTC.

The V call is TRBV19, the J call TRBJ1-2; D not certain. Germline V CDR1 and CDR2: LNHDA, SQIVND (reference sequence). Trimming took 1 base from V and 4 from J, leaving 10 bases between them. This CDR3 contains 14 residues. The CDR3 nucleotides are TGTGCCAGTAGTATAGGATCCAGTCCCTATGGCTACACCTTC. It translates to CASSIGSSPYGYTF.

This chain connects TRBV6-6 to TRBJ1-4, with no clear D. The CDR3 runs 17 residues. The V end lost 5 bases, the J end lost 0 bases, and 16 bases lay between the germline ends. Germline V gene data show CDR1 as MNHNY and CDR2 as SVGAGI (reference sequence). The CDR3 region is CASSLHPILATNEKLFF. The CDR3 coding sequence is TGTGCCAGCAGTCTCCACCCTATACTTGCAACTAATGAAAAACTGTTTTTT.